The clone carrying this T cell receptor (beta chain) appeared a single time. The ends were cut back, 3 bases at V and 6 bases at J, with 12 bases in the middle. Germline-derived CDR1 and CDR2 are MGHRA and YSYEKL. The CDR3 is 14 amino acids. These data are taken from a study of blood T cell repertoires in COVID-19. How the authors handled the data: Amplification of reference gene primers was used by the study to estimate nucleated cell counts. The assay was immunoSEQ multiplex PCR, and TCRdb's table has in-frame clones only and misses some. The V and J calls and clone size come from that table; D and trimming were worked out from the DNA. The sample gives approximately 29,000 clones, around nine tenths of which show up once; 13% to 15% is in the top ten.

This sequence originates from a human donor with active COVID-19. The donor label of this sample is uncertain. Sequencing was carried out using peripheral blood. The chain links TRBV4-1 to TRBJ1-5; D perhaps matches TRBD1 (6 bases). This chain's CDR3 is CASSQGAVSQPQHF. The CDR3 DNA reads as TGCGCCAGCAGCCAGGGGGCGGTCAGTCAGCCCCAGCATTTT.